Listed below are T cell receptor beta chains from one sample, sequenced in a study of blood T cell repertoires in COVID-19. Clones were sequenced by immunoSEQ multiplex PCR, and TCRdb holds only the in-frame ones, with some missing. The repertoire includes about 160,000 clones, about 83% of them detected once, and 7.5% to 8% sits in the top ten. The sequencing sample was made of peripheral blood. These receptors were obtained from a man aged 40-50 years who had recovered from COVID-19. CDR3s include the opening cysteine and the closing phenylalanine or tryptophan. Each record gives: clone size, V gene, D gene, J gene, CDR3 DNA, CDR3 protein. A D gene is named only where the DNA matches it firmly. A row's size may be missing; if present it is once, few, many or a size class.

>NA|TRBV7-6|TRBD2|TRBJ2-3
TGTGCCAGCAGCCCCCGAGCTAGCGGGGGTACAGATACGCAGTATTTT
CASSPRASGGTDTQYF
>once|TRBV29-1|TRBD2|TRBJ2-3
TGCAGCGTTCGGGGACTAGCGGGAGTTGGAGATACGCAGTATTTT
CSVRGLAGVGDTQYF
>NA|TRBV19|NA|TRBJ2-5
TGTGCCAGTAGTTCGCGTTTCGGGGAGACCCAGTACTTC
CASSSRFGETQYF
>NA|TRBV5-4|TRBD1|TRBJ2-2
TGTGCCAGCAAAATCAGGGGGCGCGCCGGGGAGCTGTTTTTT
CASKIRGRAGELFF
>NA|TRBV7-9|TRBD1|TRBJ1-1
TGTGCCAGCAGTCCCGGACAGGGCCCGTTTGGTGAAGCTTTCTTT
CASSPGQGPFGEAFF
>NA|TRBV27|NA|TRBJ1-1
TGTGCCAGCAGTTTACAGGACACTGAAGCTTTCTTT
CASSLQDTEAFF
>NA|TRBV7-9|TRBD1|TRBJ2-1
TGTGCCAGCAGCTCCGGGGACAGGAACGATGAGCAGTTCTTC
CASSSGDRNDEQFF
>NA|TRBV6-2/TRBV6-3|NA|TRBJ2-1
TGTGCCAGCAGTTATCCAAGACAGGATGGCGAGTTCTTC
CASSYPRQDGEFF
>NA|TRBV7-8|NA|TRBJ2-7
TGTGCCAGCAGCCCCGGAGGAGCTAACGAGCAGTACTTC
CASSPGGANEQYF
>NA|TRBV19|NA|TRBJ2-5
TGTGCCAGTAGCGCACAATACCAAGAGACCCAGTACTTC
CASSAQYQETQYF
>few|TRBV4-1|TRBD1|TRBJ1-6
TGCGCCAGCAGGAGACAGGGGATTAATTCACCCCTCCACTTT
CASRRQGINSPLHF
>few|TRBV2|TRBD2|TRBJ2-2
TGTGCCAGCAGTGAAACTAGCGGGAGGGCCGGCGGGGAGCTGTTTTTT
CASSETSGRAGGELFF
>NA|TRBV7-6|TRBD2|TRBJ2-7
TGTGCCAGCAGCCCCGAAATAGCGGGGGGGGCCTACGAGCAGTACTTC
CASSPEIAGGAYEQYF
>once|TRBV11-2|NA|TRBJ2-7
TGTGCCAGCAGCTTAGGGCAGTCCTACGAGCAGTACTTC
CASSLGQSYEQYF
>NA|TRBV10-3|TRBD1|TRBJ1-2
TGTGCCATCAGTGAAGGGACAGCCTATGGCTACACCTTC
CAISEGTAYGYTF
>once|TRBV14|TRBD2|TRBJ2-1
TGTGCCAGCAGCCAGGTCGCGGGGGGTAATGAGCAGTTCTTC
CASSQVAGGNEQFF
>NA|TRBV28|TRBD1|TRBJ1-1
TGTGCCAGCAGGGAGACAGGGCCCATGAACACTGAAGCTTTCTTT
CASRETGPMNTEAFF
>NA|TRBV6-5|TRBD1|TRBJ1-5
TGTGCCAGCAGCCGGACAGGAATTAATCAGCCCCAGCATTTT
CASSRTGINQPQHF
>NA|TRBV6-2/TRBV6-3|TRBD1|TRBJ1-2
TGTGCCAGCAGCCCCACTCCGGGACAGGGGAACTATGGCTACACCTTC
CASSPTPGQGNYGYTF
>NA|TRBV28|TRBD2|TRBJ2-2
TGTGCCAGCAGGGGGCCGGGACTAGCGGGGACAAACACCGGGGAGCTGTTTTTT
CASRGPGLAGTNTGELFF
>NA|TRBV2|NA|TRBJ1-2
TGTGCCAGCAGTGACAATGGGAGCAACTATGGCTACACCTTC
CASSDNGSNYGYTF
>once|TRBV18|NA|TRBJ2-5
TGTGCCAGCTCACCGGGGGGAATCCAAGAGACCCAGTACTTC
CASSPGGIQETQYF
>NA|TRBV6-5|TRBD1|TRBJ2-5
TGTGCCAGCAGGGGACAGTCGGAGACCCAGTACTTC
CASRGQSETQYF
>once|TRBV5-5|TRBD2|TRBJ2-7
TGTGCCAGCAGCTTGGGACTAGCGGGAGGCGAGCAGTACTTC
CASSLGLAGGEQYF
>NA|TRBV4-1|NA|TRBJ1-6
TGCGCCAGCAGCCCCGGGACTTCCAATTCACCCCTCCACTTT
CASSPGTSNSPLHF
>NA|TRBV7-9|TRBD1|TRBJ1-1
TGTGCCAGCAGCTTAGAGACAGGGGAGACTGAAGCTTTCTTT
CASSLETGETEAFF
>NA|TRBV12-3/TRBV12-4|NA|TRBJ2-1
TGTGCCAGCAGTTTTTCCGGGAAGCAGTTCTTC
CASSFSGKQFF
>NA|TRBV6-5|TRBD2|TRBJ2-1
TGTGCCAGCGAGCTGGGACTAGCGGGATCTGAGAAGCAGTTCTTC
CASELGLAGSEKQFF
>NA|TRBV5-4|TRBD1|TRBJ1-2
TGTGCCAGCAGCTTTTGGGACAGGGGGGCCTATGGCTACACCTTC
CASSFWDRGAYGYTF
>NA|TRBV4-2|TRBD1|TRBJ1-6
TGTGCCAGCAGAGGGCAGGGGGCGGACTATAATTCACCCCTCCACTTT
CASRGQGADYNSPLHF
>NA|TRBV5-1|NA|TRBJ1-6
TGCGCCAGCAGCCGAGCCACAGGGCCTTCACCCCTCCACTTT
CASSRATGPSPLHF
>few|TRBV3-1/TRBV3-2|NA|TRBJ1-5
TGTGCCAGCAGCCTTTGGGGAGATCAGCCCCAGCATTTT
CASSLWGDQPQHF
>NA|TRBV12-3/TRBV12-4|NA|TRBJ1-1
TGTGCCAGCAGCACCGGGTGGAACACTGAAGCTTTCTTT
CASSTGWNTEAFF
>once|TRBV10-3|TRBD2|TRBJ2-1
TGTGCCATCAGTAGGACTAGCGGGGGGTCCTACAATGAGCAGTTCTTC
CAISRTSGGSYNEQFF
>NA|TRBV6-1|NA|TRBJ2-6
TGTGCCAGCAGTGAACAGAGGTTAAGCTCTGGGGCCAACGTCCTGACTTTC
CASSEQRLSSGANVLTF
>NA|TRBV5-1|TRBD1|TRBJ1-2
TGCGCCAGCAGCAAAGGACAGGGGACGGACGGCTACACCTTC
CASSKGQGTDGYTF
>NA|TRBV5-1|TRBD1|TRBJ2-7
TGCGCCAGCAGCCCACTAGGGACAGCCTCCGCGTACGAGCAGTACTTC
CASSPLGTASAYEQYF
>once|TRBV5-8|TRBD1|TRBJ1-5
TGTGCCAGCAGCTTCCAGGGGGCCGAGCGGCCCCAGCATTTT
CASSFQGAERPQHF
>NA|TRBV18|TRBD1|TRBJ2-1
TGTGCCAGCTCACCAGGGACAGGGGGTTTCGGTGAGCAGTTCTTC
CASSPGTGGFGEQFF
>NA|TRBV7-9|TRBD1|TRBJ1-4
TGTGCCAGCAGCACGGGACAGGGATCCTTTTCTGATGAAAAACTGTTTTTT
CASSTGQGSFSDEKLFF
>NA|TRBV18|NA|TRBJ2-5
TGTGCCAGCTCACCACTACAGGGCCCACAAGAGACCCAGTACTTC
CASSPLQGPQETQYF
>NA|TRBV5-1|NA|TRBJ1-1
TGCGCCAGCAGCTTGGCAGAGAACACTGAAGCTTTCTTT
CASSLAENTEAFF
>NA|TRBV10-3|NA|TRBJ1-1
TGTGCCATCATCGCAGGGGTTGAAGCTTTCTTT
CAIIAGVEAFF
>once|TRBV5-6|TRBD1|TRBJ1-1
TGTGCCAGCAGACCTGACAGGGGTCCGGACCACACTGAAGCTTTCTTT
CASRPDRGPDHTEAFF
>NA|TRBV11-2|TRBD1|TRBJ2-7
TGTGCCAGCAGCCCACAGGGGGCGGGCGAGCAGTACTTC
CASSPQGAGEQYF
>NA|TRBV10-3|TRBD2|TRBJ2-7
TGTGCCATCAGTGAGTCGTCCGGGAGGGCCTACGAGCAGTACTTC
CAISESSGRAYEQYF
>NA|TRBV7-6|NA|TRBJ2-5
TGTGCCAGCAGCGCGGGTGGGGAGACCCAGTACTTC
CASSAGGETQYF
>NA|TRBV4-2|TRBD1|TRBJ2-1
TGTGCCAGCAGCCAAGCGGGACAGGGAAACAATGAGCAGTTCTTC
CASSQAGQGNNEQFF
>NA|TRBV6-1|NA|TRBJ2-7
TGTGCCAGCAGTGAAAGTGTTGAGAGCTCCTACGAGCAGTACTTC
CASSESVESSYEQYF
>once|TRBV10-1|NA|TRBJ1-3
TGCGCCAGCCACGCGCTGGACACCATATATTTT
CASHALDTIYF
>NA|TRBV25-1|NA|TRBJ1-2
TGTGCCAGCACAGAAGGGGATGGCTACACCTTC
CASTEGDGYTF
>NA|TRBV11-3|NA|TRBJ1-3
TGTGCCAGCAGCCTCACAGGTGCCGGAAACACCATATATTTT
CASSLTGAGNTIYF
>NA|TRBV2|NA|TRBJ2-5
TGTGCCAGCAGTGAAAATTCGGAGATTCAAGAGACCCAGTACTTC
CASSENSEIQETQYF
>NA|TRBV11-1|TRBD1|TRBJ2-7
TGTGCCAGCAGCCCAACGGGACAGACCTACGGGCAGTACTTC
CASSPTGQTYGQYF
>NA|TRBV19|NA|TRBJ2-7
TGTGCCAGTAGTAGAGACGGGTACATCTACGAGCAGTACTTC
CASSRDGYIYEQYF
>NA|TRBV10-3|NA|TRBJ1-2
TGTGCCATCAGGGACGGACAGCTTAACTATGGCTACACCTTC
CAIRDGQLNYGYTF
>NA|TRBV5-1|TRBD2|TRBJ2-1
TGCGCCAGCAGCGTTAGCGGGGGGGTTTACAATGAGCAGTTCTTC
CASSVSGGVYNEQFF
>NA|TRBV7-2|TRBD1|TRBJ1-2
TGTGCCAGCAGCTTAAGGGACAGGACCTATGGCTACACCTTC
CASSLRDRTYGYTF
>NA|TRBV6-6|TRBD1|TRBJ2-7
TGTGCCAGCAGCCCGGGACAGACCTACGAGCAGTACTTC
CASSPGQTYEQYF
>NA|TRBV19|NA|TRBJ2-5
TGTGCCAGTAGCGCGGGCTCCTCCGGGGAGACCCAGTACTTC
CASSAGSSGETQYF